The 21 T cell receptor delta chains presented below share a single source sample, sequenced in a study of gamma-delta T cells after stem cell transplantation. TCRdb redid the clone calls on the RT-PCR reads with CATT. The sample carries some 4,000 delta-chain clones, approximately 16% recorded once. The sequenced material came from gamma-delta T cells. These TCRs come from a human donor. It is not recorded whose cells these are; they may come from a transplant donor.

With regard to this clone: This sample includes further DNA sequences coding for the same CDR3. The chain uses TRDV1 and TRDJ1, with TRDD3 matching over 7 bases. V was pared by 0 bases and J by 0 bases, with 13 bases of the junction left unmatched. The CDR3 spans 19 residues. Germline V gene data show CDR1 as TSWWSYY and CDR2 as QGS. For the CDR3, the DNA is TGTGCTCTTGGGGAACTAGGAGGACGTGGGGGAGTGTACACCGATAAACTCATCTTT. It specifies CALGELGGRGGVYTDKLIF.

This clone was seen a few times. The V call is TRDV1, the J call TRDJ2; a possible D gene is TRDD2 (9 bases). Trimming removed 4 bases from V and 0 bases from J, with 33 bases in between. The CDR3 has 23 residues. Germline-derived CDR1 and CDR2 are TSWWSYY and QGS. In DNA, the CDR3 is TGTGCTCTTGGGGCCATCCGCCTTCCTACCTTACTGGGGGTCAGAGCTTTGACAGCACAACTCTTCTTT. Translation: CALGAIRLPTLLGVRALTAQLFF.

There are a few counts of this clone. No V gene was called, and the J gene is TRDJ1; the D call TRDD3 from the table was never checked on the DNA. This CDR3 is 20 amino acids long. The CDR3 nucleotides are TGTGCTCTTGGGGACCCCCTCCCAAAGGTCCTGGGGGATACCGCCGATAAACTCATCTTT. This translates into CALGDPLPKVLGDTADKLIF.

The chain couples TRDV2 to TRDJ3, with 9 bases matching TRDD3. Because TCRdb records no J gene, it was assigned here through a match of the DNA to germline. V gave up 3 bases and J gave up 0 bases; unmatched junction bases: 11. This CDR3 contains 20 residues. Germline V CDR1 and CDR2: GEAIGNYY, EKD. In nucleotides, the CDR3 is TGTGCCTGTGACGCGGCTACTGGGGGACCCTACTCCTGGGACACCCGACAGATGTTTTTC. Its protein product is CACDAATGGPYSWDTRQMFF.

CDR3 sequence: CALGELSRWGHSLTSTDKLIF. CDR3 in DNA: TGTGCTCTTGGGGAACTTAGTCGCTGGGGACACTCATTAACAAGCACCGATAAACTCATCTTT. V usage is TRDV1 and J usage is TRDJ1; D is perhaps TRDD3 (6 bases). CDR1 is TSWWSYY, CDR2 QGS, per germline. CDR3 length: 21 residues. Trimming left V 0 bases short and J 1 base short, with 27 bases between.

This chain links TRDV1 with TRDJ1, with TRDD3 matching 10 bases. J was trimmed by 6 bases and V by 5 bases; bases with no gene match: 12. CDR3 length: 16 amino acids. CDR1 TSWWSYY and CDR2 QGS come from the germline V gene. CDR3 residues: CALGIWGDTQFHKLIF. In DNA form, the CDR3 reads TGTGCTCTTGGGATCTGGGGGGATACGCAATTTCATAAACTCATCTTT.

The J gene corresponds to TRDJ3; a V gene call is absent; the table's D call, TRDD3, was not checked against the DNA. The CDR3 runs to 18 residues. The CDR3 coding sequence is TGTGCCTGTGACACTGGGGGATGCGGCTCCTGTTACACCCTACAGATGTTTTTC. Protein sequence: CACDTGGCGSCYTLQMFF.

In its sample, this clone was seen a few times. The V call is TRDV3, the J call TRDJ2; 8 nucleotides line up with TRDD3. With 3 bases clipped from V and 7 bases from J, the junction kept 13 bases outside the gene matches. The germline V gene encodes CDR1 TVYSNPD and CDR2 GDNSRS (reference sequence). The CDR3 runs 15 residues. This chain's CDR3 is CAFLRGIRLEAQLFF. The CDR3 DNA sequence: TGTGCCTTCCTCAGGGGGATAAGGTTAGAAGCACAACTCTTCTTT.

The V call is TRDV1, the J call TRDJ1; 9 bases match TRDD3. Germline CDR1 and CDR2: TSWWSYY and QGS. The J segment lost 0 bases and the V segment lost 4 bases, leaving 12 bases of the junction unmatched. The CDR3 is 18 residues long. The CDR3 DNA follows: TGTGCTCTTGGGGCTAAGACTGGGGGAACTAAGTACACCGATAAACTCATCTTT. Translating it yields CALGAKTGGTKYTDKLIF.

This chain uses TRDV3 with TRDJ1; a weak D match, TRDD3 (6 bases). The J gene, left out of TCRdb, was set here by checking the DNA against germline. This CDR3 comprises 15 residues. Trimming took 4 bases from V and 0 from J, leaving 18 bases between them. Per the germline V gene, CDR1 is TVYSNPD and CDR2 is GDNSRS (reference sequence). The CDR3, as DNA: TGTGCCTGTACTCTACGGGGGGACTACACCGATAAACTCATCTTT. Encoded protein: CACTLRGDYTDKLIF.

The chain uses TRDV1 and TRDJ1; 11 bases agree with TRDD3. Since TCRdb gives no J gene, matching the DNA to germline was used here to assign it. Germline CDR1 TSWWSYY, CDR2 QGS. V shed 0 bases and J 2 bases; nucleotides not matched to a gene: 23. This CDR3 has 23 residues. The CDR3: CALGELRKPVLMGDTLSTDKLIF. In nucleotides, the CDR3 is TGTGCTCTTGGGGAACTCCGCAAGCCGGTGTTGATGGGGGATACGCTGTCAACCGATAAACTCATCTTT.

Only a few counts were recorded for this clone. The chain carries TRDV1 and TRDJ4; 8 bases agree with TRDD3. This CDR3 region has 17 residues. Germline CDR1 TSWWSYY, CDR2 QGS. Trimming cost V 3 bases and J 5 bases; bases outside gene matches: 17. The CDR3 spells CALGDLLRDTRDRPLIF. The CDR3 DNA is TGTGCTCTTGGGGATCTTTTGCGGGATACGCGGGATAGGCCCCTGATCTTT.

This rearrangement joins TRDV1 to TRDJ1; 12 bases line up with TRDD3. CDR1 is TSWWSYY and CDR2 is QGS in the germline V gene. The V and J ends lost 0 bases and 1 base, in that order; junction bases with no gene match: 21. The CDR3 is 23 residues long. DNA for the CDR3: TGTGCTCTTGGGGAACTTGCCTTCCTACGGAGTACTGGGGGATACCGGGCCACCGATAAACTCATCTTT. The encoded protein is CALGELAFLRSTGGYRATDKLIF.

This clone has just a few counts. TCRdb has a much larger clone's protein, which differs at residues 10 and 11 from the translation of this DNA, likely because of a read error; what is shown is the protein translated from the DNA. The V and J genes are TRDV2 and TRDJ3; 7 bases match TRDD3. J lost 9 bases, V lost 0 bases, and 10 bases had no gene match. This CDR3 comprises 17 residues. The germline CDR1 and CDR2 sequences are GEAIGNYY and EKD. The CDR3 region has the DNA TGTGCCTGTGACACCTGGGGGAGCTCCTTGGGCACCCGACAGATGTTTTTC. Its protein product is CACDTWGSSLGTRQMFF.

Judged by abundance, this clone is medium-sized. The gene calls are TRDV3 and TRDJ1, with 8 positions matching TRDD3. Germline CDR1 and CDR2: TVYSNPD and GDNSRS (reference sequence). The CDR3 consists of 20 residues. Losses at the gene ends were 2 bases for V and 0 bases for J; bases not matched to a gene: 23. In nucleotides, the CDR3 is TGTGCCTTTTACGCCCCCATTCCCCCGGTACTGGGGGCCGACACCGATAAACTCATCTTT. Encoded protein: CAFYAPIPPVLGADTDKLIF. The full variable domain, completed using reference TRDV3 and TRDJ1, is CDKVTQSSPDQTVASGSEVVLLCTYDTVYSNPDLFWYRIRPDYSFQFVFYGDNSRSEGADFTQGRFSVKHILTQKAFHLVISPVRTEDSATYYCAFYAPIPPVLGADTDKLIFGKGTRVTVEP.

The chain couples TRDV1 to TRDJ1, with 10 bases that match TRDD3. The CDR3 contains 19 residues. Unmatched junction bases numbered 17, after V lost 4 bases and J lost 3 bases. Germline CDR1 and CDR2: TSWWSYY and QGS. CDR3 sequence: CALGGPVLGDWSFADKLIF. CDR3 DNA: TGTGCTCTTGGGGGACCCGTACTGGGGGATTGGAGCTTTGCCGATAAACTCATCTTT.

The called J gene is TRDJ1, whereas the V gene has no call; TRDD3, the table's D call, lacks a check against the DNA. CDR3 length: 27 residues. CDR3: CALGDLAFLHNLILGDRDKRYTDKLIF. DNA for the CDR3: TGTGCTCTTGGGGATCTGGCCTTCCTACACAACCTTATACTGGGGGATAGGGACAAAAGGTACACCGATAAACTCATCTTT.

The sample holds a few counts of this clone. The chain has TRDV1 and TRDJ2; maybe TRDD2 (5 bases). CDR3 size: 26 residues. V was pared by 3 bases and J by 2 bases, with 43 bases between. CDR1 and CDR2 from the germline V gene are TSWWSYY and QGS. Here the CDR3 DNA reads TGTGCTCTTGGGGAGGCCTCCTTCGGGGCGTCTATCAGTCCCATTCCCACACCGCACTTGACAGCACAACTCTTCTTT. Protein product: CALGEASFGASISPIPTPHLTAQLFF.

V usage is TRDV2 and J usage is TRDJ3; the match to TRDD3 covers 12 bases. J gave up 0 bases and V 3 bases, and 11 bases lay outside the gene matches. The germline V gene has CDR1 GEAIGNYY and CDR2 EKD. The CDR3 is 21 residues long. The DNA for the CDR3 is TGTGCCTGTGACTCCCACCTGGGGGATACGTCCACCTCCTGGGACACCCGACAGATGTTTTTC. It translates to CACDSHLGDTSTSWDTRQMFF.

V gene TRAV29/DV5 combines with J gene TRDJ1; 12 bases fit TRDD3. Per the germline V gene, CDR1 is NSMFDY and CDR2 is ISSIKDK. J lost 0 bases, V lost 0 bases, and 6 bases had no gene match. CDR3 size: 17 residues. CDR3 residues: CAASANWGIPYTDKLIF. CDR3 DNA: TGTGCAGCAAGCGCGAACTGGGGGATACCGTACACCGATAAACTCATCTTT.

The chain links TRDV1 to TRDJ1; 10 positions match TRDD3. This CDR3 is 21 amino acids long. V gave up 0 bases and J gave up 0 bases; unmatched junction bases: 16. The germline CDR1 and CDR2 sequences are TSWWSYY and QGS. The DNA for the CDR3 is TGTGCTCTTGGGGAACTTCCAACTCGTACTGGGGGATTCCACTACACCGATAAACTCATCTTT. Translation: CALGELPTRTGGFHYTDKLIF.